A single sample is the source of the 12 T cell receptor beta chains below, sequenced in a study of cytomegalovirus exposure and HLA in healthy donors. Sequencing used immunoSEQ multiplex PCR; TCRdb keeps in-frame clones, though not all of them. The sample lists about 120,000 clones, approximately 92% occurring once. The sequenced material came from PBMCs. These TCRs come from a woman aged 18-29 years in good health and CMV-seronegative.

This clone was recorded only once. The rearrangement joins TRBV11-2 to TRBJ2-7, with a tentative D call TRBD1 (6 bases). V lost 3 bases and J 5 bases, leaving 14 bases between the germline ends. The CDR3 loop spans 14 amino acids. CDR1 is SGHAT, CDR2 FQNNGV, per germline. CDR3 coding DNA: TGTGCCAGCAGCTTGATGGGACAAGCCAACGAGCAGTACTTC. Its translation is CASSLMGQANEQYF.

V gene TRBV2 combines with J gene TRBJ2-3, with 7 nucleotides matching TRBD2. CDR1 and CDR2 (germline): SNHLY, FYNNEI. This CDR3 has 18 residues. With V trimmed by 3 bases and J by 3 bases, 15 bases remained unmatched. Here the CDR3 DNA reads TGTGCCAGCAGTGATGCCATGGGCGCGGGAGTTCCAACAGATACGCAGTATTTT. It codes for CASSDAMGAGVPTDTQYF. Full variable domain (missing parts from reference TRBV2 and TRBJ2-3): EPEVTQTPSHQVTQMGQEVILRCVPISNHLYFYWYRQILGQKVEFLVSFYNNEISEKSEIFDDQFSVERPDGSNFTLKIRSTKLEDSAMYFCASSDAMGAGVPTDTQYFGPGTRLTVL.

The chain uses TRBV14 and TRBJ2-3, with D perhaps matching TRBD1 (6 bases). The ends were cut back, 1 base at V and 2 bases at J, with 13 bases in the middle. CDR1 is SGHDN, CDR2 FVKESK, per germline. The CDR3 is 16 residues long. The CDR3 sequence: CASSQATGRITDTQYF. In nucleotides, the CDR3 is TGTGCCAGCAGCCAAGCCACAGGGCGAATCACAGATACGCAGTATTTT. Full variable domain (remainder filled in from reference TRBV14 and TRBJ2-3): EAGVTQFPSHSVIEKGQTVTLRCDPISGHDNLYWYRRVMGKEIKFLLHFVKESKQDESGMPNNRFLAERTGGTYSTLKVQPAELEDSGVYFCASSQATGRITDTQYFGPGTRLTVL.

The chain employs TRBV2 and TRBJ2-3; tentatively, D is TRBD1 (6 bases). The CDR3 has 13 amino acids. Germline assignment: CDR1 SNHLY and CDR2 FYNNEI. V lost 7 bases to trimming and J lost 3 bases, with 11 bases between them. CDR3 nucleotide sequence: TGTGCCAGCATCCCCCAGGGGACAGATACGCAGTATTTT. Protein sequence: CASIPQGTDTQYF.

This clone was seen once. The chain has TRBV30 and TRBJ1-1; D is ambiguous. The germline V gene encodes CDR1 GTSNPN and CDR2 SVGIG (reference sequence). CDR3 size: 13 residues. V lost 2 bases and J lost 2, with 9 bases in between. Here the CDR3 reads CAWSLTPNTEAFF. CDR3 sequence (DNA): TGTGCCTGGAGTCTAACCCCTAACACTGAAGCTTTCTTT.

The chain combines TRBV29-1 with TRBJ2-3, with 10 bases matching TRBD2. The CDR3 runs 16 residues. V lost 6 bases to trimming and J lost 2 bases; unmatched junction nucleotides: 11. Germline-derived CDR1 and CDR2 are SQVTM and ANQGSEA. The CDR3 bases are TGCAGCGTGATAGCACAGGGACTAGCGATCACAGATACGCAGTATTTT. Its translation is CSVIAQGLAITDTQYF.

The chain links TRBV28 to TRBJ1-5; no clear D. V lost 6 bases, J lost 2 bases, and 11 bases lay in between. The CDR3 consists of 14 residues. CDR1 is MDHEN, CDR2 SYDVKM, per germline. The CDR3: CASSYSGGNQPQHF. The CDR3 DNA reads TGTGCCAGCAGCTACTCCGGGGGCAATCAGCCCCAGCATTTT.

This clone appeared a few times. J is TRBJ1-2 and V is TRBV27, with 7 bases identical to TRBD1. Trimming removed 1 base from V and 2 bases from J; junction bases left unmatched: 4. This CDR3 has 15 amino acids. Germline CDR1 MNHEY, CDR2 SMNVEV (reference sequence). This CDR3 is CASSLWAGGNYGYTF. Written as DNA, the CDR3 is TGTGCCAGCAGTTTATGGGCAGGGGGGAACTATGGCTACACCTTC.

This clone was observed a single time. The chain recombines TRBV10-2 with TRBJ2-1; a possible D gene is TRBD1 (6 bases). V lost 7 bases and J 0 bases, leaving 16 bases between the germline ends. Germline lookup yields CDR1 WSHSY and CDR2 SAAADI. This CDR3 contains 16 residues. The DNA of the CDR3 is TGCGCCAGCACCGTGGGGGCCCTGAGCTCCTACAATGAGCAGTTCTTC. It encodes CASTVGALSSYNEQFF.

On this clone itself: This sample also contains other DNA sequences that code for the same CDR3. The chain has TRBV18 and TRBJ1-1; D is perhaps TRBD1 (5 bases). The germline V and J ends were trimmed by 2 bases and 1 base, with 8 bases remaining between them. Germline V gene sequence: CDR1 KGHSH, CDR2 LQKENI. The CDR3 length is 14 residues. CDR3 loop: CASSPTGENTEAFF. CDR3 nucleotides: TGTGCCAGCTCACCAACAGGCGAGAACACTGAAGCTTTCTTT.

J is TRBJ2-1 and V is TRBV7-9, with D possibly being TRBD1 (5 bases). CDR3 size: 17 residues. CDR1 is SEHNR, CDR2 FQNEAQ, per germline (reference sequence). Trimming removed 4 bases from V and 6 bases from J, with 22 bases in between. CDR3 DNA sequence: TGTGCCAGCAGCTCCTTCCGCCAGGGTCTATTCGTCAATGAGCAGTTCTTC. Encoded protein: CASSSFRQGLFVNEQFF.

This chain links TRBV29-1 with TRBJ1-2; D is uncertain. The CDR3 loop spans 13 amino acids. Germline CDR1 SQVTM, CDR2 ANQGSEA. Trimming shortened V by 2 bases and J by 3 bases, and 10 bases separated the two germline ends. DNA for the CDR3: TGCAGCGTTGAAAATTGGGCAGACTATGGCTACACCTTC. Protein product: CSVENWADYGYTF.